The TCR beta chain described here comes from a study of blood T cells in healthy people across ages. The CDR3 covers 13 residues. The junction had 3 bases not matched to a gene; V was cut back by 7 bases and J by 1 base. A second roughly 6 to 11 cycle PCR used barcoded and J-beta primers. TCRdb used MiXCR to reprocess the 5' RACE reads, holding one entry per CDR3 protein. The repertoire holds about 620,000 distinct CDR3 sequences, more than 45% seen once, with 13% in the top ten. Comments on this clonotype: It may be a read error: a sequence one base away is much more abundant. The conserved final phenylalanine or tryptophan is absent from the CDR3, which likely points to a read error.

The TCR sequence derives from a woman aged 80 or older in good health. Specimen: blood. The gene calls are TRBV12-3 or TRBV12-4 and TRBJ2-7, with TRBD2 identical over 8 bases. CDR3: CASTRGRSYEQYS. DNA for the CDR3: TGTGCCAGCACCCGCGGGAGGTCCTACGAGCAGTACTCC.